Each of the 12 T cell receptor beta chains below was sequenced from the same sample in a study of neurological immune-mediated disorders. Each CDR3 protein is one row after TCRdb ran MiXCR on the 5' RACE reads. The sample carries 40,000 or so distinct CDR3 sequences, 2.5% recorded once. The sequencing sample was made of PBMCs. The source is a man aged 30 to 39 with multiple sclerosis.

This clonotype was seen at least ten times. J is TRBJ2-5 and V is TRBV7-9; 7 bases map to TRBD1. The germline gives CDR1 SEHNR, CDR2 FQNEAQ (reference sequence). V trimming: 5 bases; J trimming: 5 bases; junction bases outside the gene matches: 11. The CDR3 sequence is 15 residues long. CDR3 loop: CASSPNRGVGETQYF. The CDR3 coding sequence is TGTGCCAGCAGCCCAAACAGGGGCGTAGGGGAGACCCAGTACTTC.

In this sample, this clonotype turned up many times. V and J are TRBV20-1 and TRBJ2-3, with no clear D. Germline V gives CDR1 DFQATT, CDR2 SNEGSKA (reference sequence). The CDR3 contains 11 residues. The V and J ends lost 6 bases and 0 bases respectively, with 4 bases between them. As DNA, the CDR3 is TGCAGTGCACTCAGCACAGATACGCAGTATTTT. As protein: CSALSTDTQYF.

This clonotype was seen ten or more times. The chain uses TRBV20-1 and TRBJ2-3; D ambiguous. Germline lookup yields CDR1 DFQATT and CDR2 SNEGSKA (reference sequence). V was cut by 5 bases and J by 7 bases, with 10 bases left in between. This CDR3 has 11 amino acids. Here the CDR3 DNA reads TGCAGTGCTCCACGCGCAAATACGCAGTATTTT. Its protein product is CSAPRANTQYF.

Ten or more counts support this clonotype. The chain has TRBV10-3 and TRBJ2-1; D unresolved. The CDR3 has 15 residues. With 3 bases removed from V and 2 bases from J, the gap between germline ends came to 11 bases. Germline CDR1 is ENHRY and CDR2 is SYGVKD. CDR3 loop: CAISEGRSTYNEQFF. The CDR3 DNA is TGTGCCATCAGTGAAGGGCGCTCCACCTACAATGAGCAGTTCTTC.

This clonotype was detected many times. CDR3: CASSLSSYLGGYTF. For the CDR3, the DNA is TGCGCCAGCAGCTTGTCCAGCTATCTAGGTGGCTACACCTTC. The chain recombines TRBV5-1 with TRBJ1-2, with D uncertain. Germline V lookup: CDR1 SGHRS, CDR2 YFSETQ. This CDR3 is built from 14 residues. Trimming took 1 base from V and 7 from J, leaving 14 bases between them.

The V and J genes are TRBV7-8 and TRBJ2-3; 10 bases fit TRBD1. The germline CDR1 and CDR2 sequences are SGHVS and FQNEAQ. The CDR3 consists of 14 residues. The V gene end was trimmed by 5 bases and the J gene end by 5 bases; junction bases not matched to a gene: 4. The CDR3, as DNA: TGTGCCAGCAGCCCCAGGGACAGGGGAGATACGCAGTATTTT. Its protein product is CASSPRDRGDTQYF.

Ten or more counts support this clonotype. This sequence joins TRBV5-1 and TRBJ2-3, with 7 bases lining up with TRBD1. The CDR3 is 13 amino acids. Germline CDR1 and CDR2: SGHRS and YFSETQ. Trimming took 4 bases from V and 7 from J; bases not matched to a gene: 6. This CDR3 is CASSLLDRNTQYF. Here the CDR3 DNA reads TGCGCCAGCAGCCTCCTGGACAGGAATACGCAGTATTTT. Based on the CDR3 plus reference TRBV5-1 and TRBJ2-3, the full variable domain is KAGVTQTPRYLIKTRGQQVTLSCSPISGHRSVSWYQQTPGQGLQFLFEYFSETQRNKGNFPGRFSGRQFSNSRSEMNVSTLELGDSALYLCASSLLDRNTQYFGPGTRLTVL.

This clonotype was detected ten times or more. The V gene is TRBV9, the J gene TRBJ2-3; no clear D gene. The CDR3 spans 15 residues. The V and J ends lost 4 bases and 2 bases respectively, with 14 bases between them. Germline V gene data show CDR1 as SGDLS and CDR2 as YYNGEE. CDR3 in amino acids: CASSSTVLDTDTQYF. The CDR3 DNA reads TGTGCCAGCAGCAGCACGGTACTCGACACAGATACGCAGTATTTT.

This clonotype came up many times. V gene TRBV4-3 combines with J gene TRBJ2-1; 7 bases agree with TRBD1. V dropped 0 bases and J dropped 8; count of bases not matched to a gene: 13. This CDR3 spans 17 amino acids. The germline gives CDR1 LGHNA, CDR2 YSLEER. This chain's CDR3 is CASSQDGGQFGFDEQFF. The CDR3 DNA sequence: TGCGCCAGCAGCCAAGATGGGGGACAGTTTGGTTTCGATGAGCAGTTCTTC.

The table lists this clonotype with many counts. This chain joins TRBV4-3 and TRBJ2-1, with D perhaps TRBD2 (5 bases). CDR1 is LGHNA, CDR2 YSLEER, per germline. CDR3 length: 13 residues. The V and J ends lost 4 bases and 15 bases respectively, with 19 bases between them. CDR3 protein: CASSPAADLERFF. CDR3 DNA sequence: TGCGCCAGCAGCCCCGCAGCGGACCTTGAACGGTTCTTC.

This clonotype was recorded at least ten times. This sequence joins TRBV18 and TRBJ2-5; TRBD1 might be the D (5 bases). CDR1 is KGHSH, CDR2 LQKENI, per germline. V dropped 4 bases and J dropped 2 bases, with 8 bases sitting between them. This CDR3 spans 13 amino acids. CDR3 sequence reads: CASSRQRQETQYF. The DNA of the CDR3 is TGTGCCAGCTCACGACAGAGGCAAGAGACCCAGTACTTC.

Ten or more counts support this clonotype. The V call is TRBV20-1, the J call TRBJ2-7; 9 positions match TRBD2. Germline V gene lookup returns CDR1 DFQATT and CDR2 SNEGSKA (reference sequence). The CDR3 is 13 residues long. The trim removed 3 bases at V and 5 bases at J, leaving 5 bases unmatched. CDR3 in DNA: TGCAGTGCTAGGGGGACTAGCTATGACGAGCAGTACTTC. This encodes CSARGTSYDEQYF.